A selection of T cell receptor beta chains follows, all from one sample in a study of somatic mutations in cytotoxic T cells in rheumatoid arthritis. TCRdb keeps only in-frame clones here, not all; method: immunoSEQ multiplex PCR. This sample has some 14,000 clones, with 77% found just once. The sequenced sample consisted of CD8+ T cells sorted from blood. The receptor source for this set is an adult with rheumatoid arthritis. Both conserved end residues are part of each CDR3. Fields, in order: D gene, V gene, CDR3 protein. A D gene is named only where the DNA matches it firmly.

d_gene: TRBD1
v_gene: TRBV7-9
CDR3aa: CASSFGQGGTDTQYF

d_gene: -
v_gene: TRBV4-1
CDR3aa: CASSQGLQANSPLHF

d_gene: TRBD1
v_gene: TRBV9
CDR3aa: CASSVDTGGSITEAFF

d_gene: -
v_gene: TRBV9
CDR3aa: CASSPRRDAGNTIYF

d_gene: TRBD2
v_gene: TRBV29-1
CDR3aa: CSVEDPRGEGTDTQYF

d_gene: TRBD2
v_gene: TRBV4-2
CDR3aa: CASSSGEGETQYF

d_gene: TRBD1
v_gene: TRBV4-1
CDR3aa: CASSQEAQGAQPQHF

d_gene: -
v_gene: TRBV5-1
CDR3aa: CASSPLHPRETQYF

d_gene: -
v_gene: TRBV27
CDR3aa: CASSPGSVNTEAFF

d_gene: TRBD1
v_gene: TRBV10-3
CDR3aa: CAIGTGVTEAFF

d_gene: -
v_gene: TRBV2
CDR3aa: CASRRSGYTF

d_gene: TRBD1
v_gene: TRBV6-4
CDR3aa: CASSGTGDTGELFF

d_gene: -
v_gene: TRBV13
CDR3aa: CASSLAGRNSGANVLTF

d_gene: -
v_gene: TRBV28
CDR3aa: CASGRFHSTEAFF

d_gene: -
v_gene: TRBV6-1
CDR3aa: CASRRGGSYNEQFF

d_gene: -
v_gene: TRBV2
CDR3aa: CASSQNRELEAFF

d_gene: -
v_gene: TRBV6-1
CDR3aa: CASSEGDEQFF

d_gene: TRBD1
v_gene: TRBV19
CDR3aa: CASSIWTGDQPQHF

d_gene: -
v_gene: TRBV18
CDR3aa: CASSPEGQNEQFF

d_gene: -
v_gene: TRBV19
CDR3aa: CASSMDPSNTGELFF

d_gene: -
v_gene: TRBV4-1
CDR3aa: CASSQGWAGASEQYF

d_gene: -
v_gene: TRBV20-1
CDR3aa: CSARDGTQYF

d_gene: -
v_gene: TRBV7-8
CDR3aa: CASSPLLTLGYTF

d_gene: -
v_gene: TRBV7-3
CDR3aa: CASSMDGSSYEQYF

d_gene: TRBD2
v_gene: TRBV5-1
CDR3aa: CASSVGPSGVNEQFF

d_gene: -
v_gene: TRBV7-9
CDR3aa: CASDNGGPGYRNEQFF

d_gene: -
v_gene: TRBV7-9
CDR3aa: CASSPPYGVSSYNEQFF

d_gene: -
v_gene: TRBV2
CDR3aa: CASSTGRGRELFF

d_gene: TRBD1
v_gene: TRBV15
CDR3aa: CATSKGRGLETQYF

d_gene: -
v_gene: TRBV15
CDR3aa: CATSSGLNQETQYF

d_gene: TRBD1
v_gene: TRBV25-1
CDR3aa: CASTQGTGVSMAFF

d_gene: -
v_gene: TRBV11-2
CDR3aa: CASSFGEGYYEQYF

d_gene: -
v_gene: TRBV5-8
CDR3aa: CASSLEGKYNEQFF

d_gene: -
v_gene: TRBV27
CDR3aa: CASAIVANEKLFF

d_gene: -
v_gene: TRBV7-9
CDR3aa: CASSLLGSGYGYTF

d_gene: TRBD2
v_gene: TRBV6-5
CDR3aa: CASSFLGAGGQETQYF

d_gene: TRBD2
v_gene: TRBV4-1
CDR3aa: CASSRTSGGTYEQYF

d_gene: -
v_gene: TRBV27
CDR3aa: CASEGRETQYF

d_gene: -
v_gene: TRBV19
CDR3aa: CASNGETDTQYF

d_gene: TRBD2
v_gene: TRBV7-3
CDR3aa: CASSPKLAGAGELFF

d_gene: TRBD1
v_gene: TRBV4-1
CDR3aa: CASSHPGTVNNEQFF

d_gene: -
v_gene: TRBV28
CDR3aa: CASSLTGLGNTIYF

d_gene: -
v_gene: TRBV6-6
CDR3aa: CASSSYHTGELFF

d_gene: -
v_gene: TRBV7-9
CDR3aa: CASSLARQWSTNEKLFF

d_gene: -
v_gene: TRBV5-1
CDR3aa: CASRIELANYGYTF